This T cell receptor beta chain was identified during a study of blood T cells in healthy people across ages. The study, taken as a whole, reports: Expanded clonotype shifts may have been confounded, as the donors had an unknown CMV status. Per million T cells, TCR beta diversity dropped roughly linearly as age increased. More naive CD4+ cells and higher diversity were found in long-lived than in aged donors.

Next came a second PCR, run for about 6 to 11 cycles, which used a sample-barcoded 5' primer along with a J-beta primer mix. Tags on each cDNA molecule came from a template-switch adaptor with 12 random nucleotides. TCRdb used MiXCR to reprocess the 5' RACE reads, holding one entry per CDR3 protein. The sample includes approximately 1,700,000 distinct CDR3 sequences, about 39% of them seen just once. Per germline, CDR1 DFQATT and CDR2 SNEGSKA (reference sequence). V lost 6 bases, J lost 1 base, and 13 bases lay in between. The CDR3 is 14 amino acids. In regard to this clonotype: What it recognizes is unknown.

The sample taken for sequencing was blood. The V and J genes are TRBV20-1 and TRBJ2-1; D unclear. The TCR comes from a human donor in good health. CDR3 region: CSASPIGSYNEQFF. The CDR3 nucleotides are TGCAGTGCCTCCCCCATTGGGTCCTACAATGAGCAGTTCTTC.